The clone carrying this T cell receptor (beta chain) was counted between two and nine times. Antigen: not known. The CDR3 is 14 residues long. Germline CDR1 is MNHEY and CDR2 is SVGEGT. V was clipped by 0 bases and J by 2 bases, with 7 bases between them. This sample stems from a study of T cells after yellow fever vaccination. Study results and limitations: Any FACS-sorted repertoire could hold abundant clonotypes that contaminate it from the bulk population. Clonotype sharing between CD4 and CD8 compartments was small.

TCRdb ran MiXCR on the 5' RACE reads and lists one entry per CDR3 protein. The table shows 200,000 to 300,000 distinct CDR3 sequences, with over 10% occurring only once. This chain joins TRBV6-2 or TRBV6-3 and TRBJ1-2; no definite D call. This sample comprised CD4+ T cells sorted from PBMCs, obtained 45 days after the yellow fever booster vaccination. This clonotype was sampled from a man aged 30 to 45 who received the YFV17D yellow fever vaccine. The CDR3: CASSYSTINYGYTF. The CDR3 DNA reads TGTGCCAGCAGTTACTCGACGATAAACTATGGCTACACCTTC.